Following are 19 T cell receptor beta chains from one sample sequenced in a study of cytomegalovirus exposure and HLA in healthy donors. This PCR relied on a set of 60 Vbeta primers and 13 Jbeta primers. Here immunoSEQ multiplex PCR was the method, and the copy in TCRdb shows in-frame clones only, minus some. The sample table includes around 140,000 clones. Sequencing used PBMCs. Source of these receptors: a man younger than 30 in good health and CMV-seronegative.

The chain has TRBV6-5 and TRBJ1-5; possible D gene TRBD1, 5 bases. The CDR3 totals 13 residues. The V and J ends lost 3 bases and 5 bases respectively, with 8 bases between them. Per germline, CDR1 MNHEY and CDR2 SVGAGI. CDR3 sequence reads: CASSYDRYQPQHF. In DNA, the CDR3 is TGTGCCAGCAGTTATGACAGATATCAGCCCCAGCATTTT.

V gene TRBV30 combines with J gene TRBJ2-3; 9 bases align to TRBD2. Per germline, CDR1 GTSNPN and CDR2 SVGIG (reference sequence). The CDR3 covers 13 residues. Trimming took 7 bases from V and 1 from J; bases not matched to a gene: 3. DNA for the CDR3: TGTGCCTATCAGCGGGGGGGCACAGATACGCAGTATTTT. It translates to CAYQRGGTDTQYF.

The chain couples TRBV5-6 to TRBJ2-1; TRBD1 is a possible D gene (6 bases). There are 15 residues in the CDR3. Germline CDR1 is SGHDT and CDR2 is YYEEEE. Trimming took off 3 bases at V and 7 bases at J, with 17 bases between the two ends. The CDR3 loop reads CASSYGQLLDNEQFF. CDR3 DNA sequence: TGTGCCAGCAGCTATGGACAGCTATTAGATAATGAGCAGTTCTTC.

The rearrangement joins TRBV11-3 to TRBJ2-6, with TRBD1 identical over 12 bases. V gave up 7 bases and J gave up 1 base; unmatched junction bases: 11. The CDR3 totals 19 residues. Germline loops: CDR1 SGHNT, CDR2 YENEEA. The DNA for the CDR3 is TGTGCCAGCAACCGGGGAACGGGACAGGGGGCTTCTGGGGCCAACGTCCTGACTTTC. It yields the protein CASNRGTGQGASGANVLTF.

CDR3 DNA: TGTGCCAGCAGTTACTATTCCGGGGACGAGCAGTACTTC. Translation gives CASSYYSGDEQYF. The chain recombines TRBV6-5 with TRBJ2-7; tentative D call: TRBD2 (5 bases). In germline, CDR1 is MNHEY, CDR2 SVGAGI. The ends were cut back, 1 base at V and 5 bases at J, with 9 bases in the middle. This CDR3 spans 13 amino acids.

Regarding this clone: Other nucleotide sequences from this sample produce the same CDR3. The rearrangement joins TRBV5-6 to TRBJ1-5, with D perhaps TRBD1 (5 bases). The CDR3 runs to 12 residues. Germline CDR1 and CDR2: SGHDT and YYEEEE. V was cut by 2 bases and J by 5 bases, with 5 bases left in between. In DNA, the CDR3 is TGTGCCAGCAGCTTAGGGGATCAGCCCCAGCATTTT. Its protein product is CASSLGDQPQHF.

The chain couples TRBV28 to TRBJ1-2; TRBD1 matches 8 bases. V was clipped by 6 bases and J by 8 bases; unmatched bases: 14. The CDR3 has 15 residues. In germline, CDR1 is MDHEN, CDR2 SYDVKM. The CDR3 nucleotides read TGTGCCAGCAGGTGGACAGGGTCTCTGAGCTCGGGCTACACCTTC. This encodes CASRWTGSLSSGYTF.

The J gene is TRBJ2-7, the V gene TRBV5-1; 7 nucleotides agree with TRBD1. There are 13 residues in the CDR3. V dropped 4 bases and J dropped 5; count of bases not matched to a gene: 6. Germline loops: CDR1 SGHRS, CDR2 YFSETQ. For the CDR3, the DNA is TGCGCCAGCAGCCCGACAGGGTACGACGAGCAGTACTTC. Translated, it gives CASSPTGYDEQYF. Full variable domain (rest looked up from reference TRBV5-1 and TRBJ2-7): KAGVTQTPRYLIKTRGQQVTLSCSPISGHRSVSWYQQTPGQGLQFLFEYFSETQRNKGNFPGRFSGRQFSNSRSEMNVSTLELGDSALYLCASSPTGYDEQYFGPGTRLTVT.

V gene TRBV19 combines with J gene TRBJ2-3; the match to TRBD2 covers 8 bases. CDR1 and CDR2 from the germline V gene are LNHDA and SQIVND (reference sequence). Germline trimming cut 6 bases from V and 5 bases from J; bases unmatched to any gene: 4. The CDR3 totals 13 residues. The CDR3 is CASSGRAQDTQYF. In DNA, the CDR3 is TGTGCCAGTAGCGGGAGGGCCCAAGATACGCAGTATTTT.

The J gene is TRBJ2-3, the V gene TRBV2; perhaps TRBD2 as D (8 bases). Deletions cut 4 bases from V and 6 bases from J, with 11 bases between. The CDR3 loop spans 13 amino acids. Germline-derived CDR1 and CDR2 are SNHLY and FYNNEI. This CDR3 reads CASSAGGGDTQYF. The DNA for the CDR3 is TGTGCCAGCAGTGCGGGAGGGGGCGATACGCAGTATTTT.

The chain uses TRBV7-3 and TRBJ2-3; a weak D match, TRBD2 (6 bases). There are 15 residues in the CDR3. Trimming shortened V by 3 bases and J by 1 base, and 11 bases separated the two germline ends. From germline, CDR1 is SGHTA and CDR2 FQGTGA. The CDR3 bases are TGTGCCAGCAGCTTCGGGGGACTGCGCACAGATACGCAGTATTTT. This codes for CASSFGGLRTDTQYF. The full variable domain, with the rest looked up from reference TRBV7-3 and TRBJ2-3, is GAGVSQTPSNKVTEKGKYVELRCDPISGHTALYWYRQSLGQGPEFLIYFQGTGAADDSGLPNDRFFAVRPEGSVSTLKIQRTERGDSAVYLCASSFGGLRTDTQYFGPGTRLTVL.

V usage is TRBV5-1 and J usage is TRBJ1-1; a weak D match, TRBD1 (6 bases). The CDR3 covers 14 residues. The V end lost 5 bases, the J end lost 1 base, and 12 bases lay between the germline ends. Looked up from germline, CDR1 is SGHRS and CDR2 is YFSETQ. CDR3 loop: CASSPDSGNTEAFF. CDR3 bases: TGCGCCAGCAGTCCGGACAGTGGGAACACTGAAGCTTTCTTT.

This chain joins TRBV2 and TRBJ2-3, with D perhaps matching TRBD1 (5 bases). The CDR3 has 14 residues. V was shortened by 7 bases and J by 1 base, with 12 bases between the two germline ends. Germline V gene sequence: CDR1 SNHLY, CDR2 FYNNEI. The CDR3 coding sequence is TGTGCCAGCACCGAAGGGGCGGGCACAGATACGCAGTATTTT. Protein product: CASTEGAGTDTQYF. Full variable domain (outside the CDR3, taken from reference TRBV2 and TRBJ2-3): EPEVTQTPSHQVTQMGQEVILRCVPISNHLYFYWYRQILGQKVEFLVSFYNNEISEKSEIFDDQFSVERPDGSNFTLKIRSTKLEDSAMYFCASTEGAGTDTQYFGPGTRLTVL.

The chain joins TRBV9 to TRBJ2-3; 8 nucleotides line up with TRBD2. Per germline, CDR1 SGDLS and CDR2 YYNGEE. The CDR3 length is 16 residues. After removal of 1 base from V and 5 bases from J, the junction contained 9 bases not matched to a gene. CDR3 amino acids: CASSVSGRREGDTQYF. The CDR3 region has the DNA TGTGCCAGCAGCGTAAGCGGGAGAAGGGAAGGAGATACGCAGTATTTT.

The rearrangement links TRBV7-9 to TRBJ2-5; 7 bases agree with TRBD1. The V gene end was trimmed by 5 bases and the J gene end by 1 base; junction bases not matched to a gene: 4. Germline V gene lookup returns CDR1 SEHNR and CDR2 FQNEAQ (reference sequence). CDR3 length: 14 amino acids. The DNA for the CDR3 is TGTGCCAGCAGCGTGGGGACAGCCCAAGAGACCCAGTACTTC. Amino acid sequence: CASSVGTAQETQYF.

The rearrangement joins TRBV19 to TRBJ1-5; 7 nucleotides agree with TRBD1. The CDR3 spans 17 residues. V was pared by 9 bases and J by 1 base, with 15 bases of the junction left unmatched. From germline, CDR1 is LNHDA and CDR2 SQIVND (reference sequence). CDR3: CASTLRQGAGSNQPQHF. The CDR3 DNA follows: TGTGCCAGCACCCTAAGACAGGGCGCCGGGAGCAATCAGCCCCAGCATTTT.

The CDR3 loop is CASSHPEGQGARETQYF. CDR3 DNA sequence: TGTGCCAGCAGCCATCCCGAGGGACAGGGGGCCCGGGAGACCCAGTACTTC. The rearrangement uses TRBV28 and TRBJ2-5; 12 nucleotides align to TRBD1. CDR1 and CDR2 (germline): MDHEN, SYDVKM. The V gene end was trimmed by 6 bases and the J gene end by 5 bases; junction bases not matched to a gene: 13. This CDR3 is built from 17 residues.

The V and J genes are TRBV11-2 and TRBJ2-5, with TRBD2 matching over 10 bases. CDR1 and CDR2 (germline): SGHAT, FQNNGV. The CDR3 sequence is 16 residues long. The V gene end was trimmed by 2 bases and the J gene end by 4 bases; junction bases not matched to a gene: 7. CDR3 loop: CASSLMASGGRETQYF. The CDR3 DNA reads as TGTGCCAGCAGCTTAATGGCTAGCGGGGGTCGAGAGACCCAGTACTTC.

V and J are TRBV5-1 and TRBJ2-5, with 7 positions matching TRBD2. The trim removed 4 bases at V and 1 base at J, leaving 7 bases unmatched. Germline values: CDR1 SGHRS, CDR2 YFSETQ. This CDR3 is 15 amino acids long. The CDR3 loop is CASSRTGEGQETQYF. CDR3 coding DNA: TGCGCCAGCAGCCGGACGGGGGAGGGCCAAGAGACCCAGTACTTC.